This section outlines one T cell receptor (beta chain) sequence together with its context. Trimming took 1 base from V and 2 from J, leaving 15 bases between them. In germline, CDR1 is SQVTM, CDR2 ANQGSEA. The CDR3 extends over 16 amino acids. These data come from a study of molecular identifiers for immune sequencing clone quantification. MiXCR was run by TCRdb on the PCR reads, yielding one entry per CDR3 protein. The top ten clones hold roughly 1.6% of a sample with about 65,000 distinct CDR3 sequences, about 18% of them seen once. This receptor was identified in a human donor in good health. Some libraries in this study had Jurkat cell RNA spiked in. V and J are TRBV29-1 and TRBJ2-1; tentative D call: TRBD2 (6 bases). Sequences were obtained from naive CD8+ T cells from blood, with Jurkat cell RNA spiked in. This sample's subset: FACS-sorted CD8+CD4-CCR7+CD45RA+ naive T cells. The CDR3 sequence is CSVEAGETGAYNEQFF. The CDR3 coding sequence is TGCAGCGTTGAAGCCGGGGAGACGGGGGCCTACAATGAGCAGTTCTTC.